This T cell receptor beta chain came from a study of quantifying T cell responses using KT2 cells. Study overall: TCR alpha and beta constant-region primers primed reverse transcription of RNA.

A single-stranded UMI oligo with SP2 sequence was ligated to cDNA 3' ends. The first PCR ran roughly 4 cycles with an equimolar RC1.1 and RC1.2 beta primer mix. From the second PCR onward, TCR alpha and beta chains were processed separately. Via MiXCR, TCRdb re-called the UMI-ligation and nested PCR reads, giving one row per CDR3 protein. This table holds around 56,000 distinct CDR3 sequences, around 12% found once. This clonotype was counted a few times. Its antigen remains unidentified. Study-wide findings and caveats: The number of KT2 alpha and beta sequences was a linear function of input KT2 cells. Very high KT2 spike-in numbers caused saturation in KT2 sequence detection.

The CDR3 covers 12 residues. V lost 6 bases, J lost 0 bases, and 6 bases lay in between. The chain employs TRBV12-3 or TRBV12-4 and TRBJ2-7; D remains ambiguous. The receptor was isolated from a human donor. Input material: PBMCs spiked with cells of the T cell clone KT2. The CDR3 here is CASRVSSYEQYF. The CDR3 nucleotides are TGTGCCAGCAGAGTGAGCTCCTACGAGCAGTACTTC.